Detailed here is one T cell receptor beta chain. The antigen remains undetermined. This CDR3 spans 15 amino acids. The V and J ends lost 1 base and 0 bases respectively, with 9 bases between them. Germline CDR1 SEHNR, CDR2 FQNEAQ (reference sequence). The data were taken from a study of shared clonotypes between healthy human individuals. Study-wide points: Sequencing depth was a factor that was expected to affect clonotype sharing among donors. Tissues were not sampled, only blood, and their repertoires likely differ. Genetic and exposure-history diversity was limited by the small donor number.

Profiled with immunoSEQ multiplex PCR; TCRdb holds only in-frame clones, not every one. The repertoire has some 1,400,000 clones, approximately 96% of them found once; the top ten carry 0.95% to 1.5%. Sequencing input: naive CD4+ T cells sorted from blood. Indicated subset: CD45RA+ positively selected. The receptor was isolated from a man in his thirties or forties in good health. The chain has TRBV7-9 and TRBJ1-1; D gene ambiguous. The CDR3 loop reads CASSLGDLMNTEAFF. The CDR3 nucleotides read TGTGCCAGCAGCTTAGGCGACCTAATGAACACTGAAGCTTTCTTT. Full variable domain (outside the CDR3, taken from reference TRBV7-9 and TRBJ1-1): DTGVSQNPRHKITKRGQNVTFRCDPISEHNRLYWYRQTLGQGPEFLTYFQNEAQLEKSRLLSDRFSAERPKGSFSTLEIQRTEQGDSAMYLCASSLGDLMNTEAFFGQGTRLTVV.